Presented here are 9 T cell receptor beta chains from one specimen sequenced in a study of T cell repertoires in aging, cancer and after chemotherapy. Rearranged V-D-J TRB sequences were amplified with a mixed TRB-A/B primer pool. TCRdb analysed the multiplex PCR reads with MiXCR anew, one entry per CDR3 protein. Of some 9,000 distinct CDR3 sequences detected, 25% appear once; the ten largest clones hold around 2.8%. The template was genomic DNA from peripheral blood, not RNA. The sample consisted of blood. These receptors were obtained from a human donor with a blood cancer.

This clonotype has just a few counts. The V gene is TRBV20-1, the J gene TRBJ2-7; D may be TRBD2 (6 bases). Trimming took 5 bases from V and 3 from J, leaving 17 bases between them. CDR1 and CDR2 from the germline V gene are DFQATT and SNEGSKA (reference sequence). The CDR3 consists of 14 residues. CDR3 loop: CSAEGRHGYYEQYF. The DNA for the CDR3 is TGCAGTGCTGAAGGGAGGCATGGCTACTACGAGCAGTACTTC.

Note on this clonotype: Mismatch with germline at one junction end may stem from a read error. The chain uses TRBV10-3 and TRBJ2-7; D might be TRBD2 (6 bases). Germline CDR1 is ENHRY and CDR2 is SYGVKD. The CDR3 spans 15 residues. The CDR3 region has the DNA TGTGCCATCAGTGACGGGACTCCCGGCTCCTTCGAGCAGTACTTC. Translating gives CAISDGTPGSFEQYF.

In its sample, this clonotype is medium-sized. The chain joins TRBV29-1 to TRBJ2-1, with 7 bases fitting TRBD1. CDR1 and CDR2 (germline): SQVTM, ANQGSEA. With 3 bases clipped from V and 2 bases from J, the junction kept 7 bases outside the gene matches. This CDR3 has 15 amino acids. CDR3 amino acids: CSVEVPGGPYNEQFF. In DNA, the CDR3 is TGCAGCGTTGAGGTCCCAGGGGGACCCTACAATGAGCAGTTCTTC.

This clonotype is medium-sized (0.01 to 0.1%). The V and J genes are TRBV6-5 and TRBJ2-7; possible D gene TRBD1, 5 bases. The germline CDR1 and CDR2 sequences are MNHEY and SVGAGI. This CDR3 is 17 amino acids long. V was cut by 5 bases and J by 3 bases, with 23 bases left in between. CDR3 sequence (DNA): TGTGCCAGCAGTCGCGAGTGGGGCGACACGAGAAACTACGAGCAGTACTTC. This gives the protein CASSREWGDTRNYEQYF.

The sample holds one count of this clonotype. A much bigger clone sits one base away, suggesting this may be a read error. The V call is TRBV5-8, the J call TRBJ2-5, with D possibly being TRBD1 (6 bases). Germline V gene sequence: CDR1 SGHTS, CDR2 YDEGEE. This CDR3 contains 14 residues. CDR3 DNA sequence: TGTGCCAGAAGCTTGAGGGACACCAAAGAGACCCAGTACTTC. It is translated as CARSLRDTKETQYF.

This clonotype was recorded a few times. The V gene is TRBV4-2, the J gene TRBJ2-2; no clear D gene. The CDR3 length is 13 residues. V lost 2 bases, J lost 3 bases, and 4 bases lay in between. Germline CDR1 LGHNA, CDR2 YNFKEQ. Here the CDR3 DNA reads TGTGCCAGCAGCCAATTGGACACCGGGGAGCTGTTTTTT. The encoded protein is CASSQLDTGELFF.

This clonotype has more than one count but fewer than ten. The chain combines TRBV20-1 with TRBJ2-2; TRBD2 agrees at 8 bases. Germline CDR1 DFQATT, CDR2 SNEGSKA (reference sequence). This CDR3 has 15 amino acids. After removal of 2 bases from V and 3 bases from J, the junction contained 5 bases not matched to a gene. DNA for the CDR3: TGCAGTGCTAGATCAGCGGGAGAGGACACCGGGGAGCTGTTTTTT. It yields the protein CSARSAGEDTGELFF.

This clonotype was seen a handful of times. J is TRBJ2-1 and V is TRBV20-1, with 7 nucleotides matching TRBD1. The CDR3 runs to 15 residues. In germline, CDR1 is DFQATT, CDR2 SNEGSKA (reference sequence). V trimming: 6 bases; J trimming: 0 bases; junction bases outside the gene matches: 8. The CDR3 loop reads CSALGQSSSYNEQFF. The CDR3 nucleotides read TGCAGTGCCTTGGGACAGTCAAGCTCCTACAATGAGCAGTTCTTC.

About this clonotype: At one end, the junction sequence differs from germline, possibly due to a read error. The CDR3 protein is CASSQRLAGGLYEQYF. The CDR3 DNA sequence: TGTGCCAGCAGCCAACGACTAGCGGGAGGGCTCTACGAGCAGTACTTC. The rearrangement uses TRBV4-3 and TRBJ2-7, with TRBD2 matching over 14 bases. The CDR3 length is 16 residues. In germline, CDR1 is LGHNA, CDR2 YSLEER.